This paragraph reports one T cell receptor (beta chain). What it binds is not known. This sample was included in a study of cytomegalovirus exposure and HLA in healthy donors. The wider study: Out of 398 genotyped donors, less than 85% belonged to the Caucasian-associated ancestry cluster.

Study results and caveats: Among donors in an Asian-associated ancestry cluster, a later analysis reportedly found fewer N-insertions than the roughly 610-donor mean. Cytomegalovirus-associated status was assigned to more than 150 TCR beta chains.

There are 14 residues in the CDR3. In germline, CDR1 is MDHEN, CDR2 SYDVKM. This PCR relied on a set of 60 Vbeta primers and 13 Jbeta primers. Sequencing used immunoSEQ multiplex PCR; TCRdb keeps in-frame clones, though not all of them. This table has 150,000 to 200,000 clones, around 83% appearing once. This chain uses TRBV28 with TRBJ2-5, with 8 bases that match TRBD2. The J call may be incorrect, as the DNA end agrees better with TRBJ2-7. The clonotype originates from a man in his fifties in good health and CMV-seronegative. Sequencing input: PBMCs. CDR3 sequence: CASSFSLAVYEQYF. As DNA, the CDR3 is TGTGCCAGCAGTTTTTCACTAGCGGTCTACGAGCAGTACTTC.